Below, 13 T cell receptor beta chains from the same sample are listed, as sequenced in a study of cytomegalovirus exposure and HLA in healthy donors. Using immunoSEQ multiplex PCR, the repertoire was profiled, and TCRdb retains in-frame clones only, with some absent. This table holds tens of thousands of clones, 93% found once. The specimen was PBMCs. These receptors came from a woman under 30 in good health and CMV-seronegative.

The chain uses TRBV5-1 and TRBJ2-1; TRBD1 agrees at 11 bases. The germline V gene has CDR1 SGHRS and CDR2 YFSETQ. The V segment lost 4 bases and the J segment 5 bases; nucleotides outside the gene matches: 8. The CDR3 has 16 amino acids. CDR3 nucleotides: TGCGCCAGCAGCGACCTCGGGACAGGGGGGCACAATGAGCAGTTCTTC. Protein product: CASSDLGTGGHNEQFF.

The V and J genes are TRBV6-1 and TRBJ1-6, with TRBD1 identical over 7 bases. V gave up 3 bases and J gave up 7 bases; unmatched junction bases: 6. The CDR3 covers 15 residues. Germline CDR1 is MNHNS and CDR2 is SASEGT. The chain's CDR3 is CASSDHRGRNSPLHF. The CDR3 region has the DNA TGTGCCAGCAGTGACCACAGGGGCCGAAATTCACCCCTCCACTTT.

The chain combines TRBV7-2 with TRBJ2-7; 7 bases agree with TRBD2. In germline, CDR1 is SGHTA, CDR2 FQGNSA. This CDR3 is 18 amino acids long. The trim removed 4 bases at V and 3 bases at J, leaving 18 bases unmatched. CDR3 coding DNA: TGTGCCAGCAGCTCAAGCTCACCCGGGGCTAGCGGATTCTACGAGCAGTACTTC. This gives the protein CASSSSSPGASGFYEQYF.

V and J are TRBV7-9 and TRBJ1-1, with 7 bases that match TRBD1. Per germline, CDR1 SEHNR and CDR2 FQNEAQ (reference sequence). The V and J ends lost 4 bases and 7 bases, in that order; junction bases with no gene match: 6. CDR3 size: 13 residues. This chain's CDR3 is CASSSTGEIEAFF. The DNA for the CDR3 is TGTGCCAGCAGCTCTACAGGGGAGATTGAAGCTTTCTTT.

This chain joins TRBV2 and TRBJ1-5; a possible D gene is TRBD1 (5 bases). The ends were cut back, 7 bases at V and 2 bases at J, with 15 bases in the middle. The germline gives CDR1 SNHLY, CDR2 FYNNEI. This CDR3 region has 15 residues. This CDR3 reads CASTIDSRGNQPQHF. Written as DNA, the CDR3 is TGTGCCAGCACTATCGACAGTCGTGGCAATCAGCCCCAGCATTTT.

CDR3 in DNA: TGCGCCAGTGAGACTAGCGGGAGTGGGGAGACCCAGTACTTC. This codes for CASETSGSGETQYF. This sequence joins TRBV5-1 and TRBJ2-5; 12 bases are shared with TRBD2. The V segment lost 8 bases and the J segment 5 bases; nucleotides outside the gene matches: 7. The CDR3 loop spans 14 amino acids. Per the germline V gene, CDR1 is SGHRS and CDR2 is YFSETQ.

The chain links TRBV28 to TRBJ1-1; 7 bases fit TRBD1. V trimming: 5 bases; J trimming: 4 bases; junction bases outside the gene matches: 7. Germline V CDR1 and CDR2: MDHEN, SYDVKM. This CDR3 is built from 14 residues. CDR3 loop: CASSPDRVITEAFF. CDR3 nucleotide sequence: TGTGCCAGCAGTCCTGACAGGGTTATCACTGAAGCTTTCTTT.

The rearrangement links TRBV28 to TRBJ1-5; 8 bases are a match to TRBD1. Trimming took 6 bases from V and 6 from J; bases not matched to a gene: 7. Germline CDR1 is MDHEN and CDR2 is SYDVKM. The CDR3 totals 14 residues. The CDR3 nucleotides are TGTGCCAGCAGCAAGGACAGGGTGGGTCAGCCCCAGCATTTT. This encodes CASSKDRVGQPQHF.

CDR3 DNA sequence: TGTGCCAGCGTGGGACTCTCCGGGGGCTACACCTTC. Amino acid sequence: CASVGLSGGYTF. The chain is built from TRBV28 and TRBJ1-2; possibly TRBD1 for D (5 bases). Per the germline V gene, CDR1 is MDHEN and CDR2 is SYDVKM. Trimming pared 8 bases from V and 8 bases from J, leaving 15 bases between. This CDR3 is built from 12 residues.

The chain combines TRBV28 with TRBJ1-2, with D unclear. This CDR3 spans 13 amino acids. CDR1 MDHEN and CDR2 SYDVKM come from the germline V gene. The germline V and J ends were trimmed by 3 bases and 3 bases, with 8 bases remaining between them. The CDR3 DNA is TGTGCCAGCAGTTTCGGGTCGGACTATGGCTACACCTTC. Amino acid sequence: CASSFGSDYGYTF.

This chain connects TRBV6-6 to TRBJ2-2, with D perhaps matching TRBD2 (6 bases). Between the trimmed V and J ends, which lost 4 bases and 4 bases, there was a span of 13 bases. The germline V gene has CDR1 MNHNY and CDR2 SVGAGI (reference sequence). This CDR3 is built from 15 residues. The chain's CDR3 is CASSSSAGGTGELFF. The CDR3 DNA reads TGTGCCAGCAGTTCCTCAGCCGGGGGCACCGGGGAGCTGTTTTTT.

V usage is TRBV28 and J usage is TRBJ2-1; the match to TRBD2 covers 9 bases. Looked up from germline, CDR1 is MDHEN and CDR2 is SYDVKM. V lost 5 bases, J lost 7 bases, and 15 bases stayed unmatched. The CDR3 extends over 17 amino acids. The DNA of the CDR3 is TGTGCCAGCAGTCATCTTGTTGGACTAGCGAGCGGAAATGAGCAGTTCTTC. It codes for CASSHLVGLASGNEQFF. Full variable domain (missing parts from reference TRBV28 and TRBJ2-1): DVKVTQSSRYLVKRTGEKVFLECVQDMDHENMFWYRQDPGLGLRLIYFSYDVKMKEKGDIPEGYSVSREKKERFSLILESASTNQTSMYLCASSHLVGLASGNEQFFGPGTRLTVL.

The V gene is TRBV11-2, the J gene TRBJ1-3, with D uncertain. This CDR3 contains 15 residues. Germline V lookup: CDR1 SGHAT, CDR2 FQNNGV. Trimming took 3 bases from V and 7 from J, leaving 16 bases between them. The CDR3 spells CASSLTRWSDNTIYF. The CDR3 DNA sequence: TGTGCCAGCAGCTTGACACGATGGTCAGACAACACCATATATTTT.